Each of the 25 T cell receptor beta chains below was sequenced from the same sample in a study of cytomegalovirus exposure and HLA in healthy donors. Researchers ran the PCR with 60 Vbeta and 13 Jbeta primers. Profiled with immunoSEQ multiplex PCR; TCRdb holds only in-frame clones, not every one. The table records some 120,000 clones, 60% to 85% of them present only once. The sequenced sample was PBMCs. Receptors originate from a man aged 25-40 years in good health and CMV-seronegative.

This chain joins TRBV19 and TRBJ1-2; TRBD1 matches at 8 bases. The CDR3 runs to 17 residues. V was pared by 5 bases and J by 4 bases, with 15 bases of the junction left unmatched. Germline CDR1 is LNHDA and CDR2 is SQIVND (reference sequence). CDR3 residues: CASSASRGRLRSYGYTF. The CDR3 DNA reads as TGTGCCAGTAGTGCGAGCAGGGGGCGCCTGAGGAGCTATGGCTACACCTTC.

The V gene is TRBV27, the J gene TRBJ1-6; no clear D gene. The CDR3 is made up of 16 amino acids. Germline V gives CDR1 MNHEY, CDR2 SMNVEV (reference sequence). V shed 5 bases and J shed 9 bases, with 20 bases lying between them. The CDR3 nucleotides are TGTGCCAGCAGTCGCAGATTGGGGAGGCATGGTTCACCCCTCCACTTT. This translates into CASSRRLGRHGSPLHF.

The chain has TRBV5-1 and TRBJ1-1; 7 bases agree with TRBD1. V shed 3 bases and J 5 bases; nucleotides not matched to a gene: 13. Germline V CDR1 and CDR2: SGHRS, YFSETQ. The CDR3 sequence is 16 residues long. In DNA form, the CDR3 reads TGCGCCAGCAGCTCTGACGGCAAGACAGGGATTACTGAAGCTTTCTTT. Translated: CASSSDGKTGITEAFF. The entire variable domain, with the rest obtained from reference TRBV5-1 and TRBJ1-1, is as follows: KAGVTQTPRYLIKTRGQQVTLSCSPISGHRSVSWYQQTPGQGLQFLFEYFSETQRNKGNFPGRFSGRQFSNSRSEMNVSTLELGDSALYLCASSSDGKTGITEAFFGQGTRLTVV.

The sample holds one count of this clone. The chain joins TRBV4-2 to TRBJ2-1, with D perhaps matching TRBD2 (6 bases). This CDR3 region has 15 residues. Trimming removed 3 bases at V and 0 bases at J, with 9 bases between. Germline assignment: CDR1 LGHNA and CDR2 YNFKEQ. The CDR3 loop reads CASSQTTSSYNEQFF. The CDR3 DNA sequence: TGTGCCAGCAGCCAGACGACTAGCTCCTACAATGAGCAGTTCTTC.

The CDR3 DNA is TGTGCCAGCAGTCTTAGTCCCGGACAGGGCGGGACCGGGGAGCTGTTTTTT. It is translated as CASSLSPGQGGTGELFF. V gene TRBV28 combines with J gene TRBJ2-2; TRBD1 matches 8 bases. Germline values: CDR1 MDHEN, CDR2 SYDVKM. The V and J ends lost 5 bases and 5 bases, in that order; junction bases with no gene match: 13. The CDR3 contains 17 residues. Drawing the rest from reference TRBV28 and TRBJ2-2, the complete variable domain is DVKVTQSSRYLVKRTGEKVFLECVQDMDHENMFWYRQDPGLGLRLIYFSYDVKMKEKGDIPEGYSVSREKKERFSLILESASTNQTSMYLCASSLSPGQGGTGELFFGEGSRLTVL.

CDR3 region: CASSLGPPGAGYGYTF. The CDR3 DNA is TGTGCCAGCAGCTTAGGCCCCCCGGGAGCTGGCTATGGCTACACCTTC. The chain recombines TRBV7-2 with TRBJ1-2, with D hard to call. The CDR3 length is 16 residues. Per the germline V gene, CDR1 is SGHTA and CDR2 is FQGNSA. V was trimmed by 1 base and J by 4 bases, leaving 16 bases between them.

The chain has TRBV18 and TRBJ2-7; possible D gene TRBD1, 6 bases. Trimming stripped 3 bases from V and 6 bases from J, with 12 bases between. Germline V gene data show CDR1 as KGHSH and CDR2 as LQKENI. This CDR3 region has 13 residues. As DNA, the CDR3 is TGTGCCAGCTCACCGCAAACAGGGTCCGAGCAGTACTTC. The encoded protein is CASSPQTGSEQYF. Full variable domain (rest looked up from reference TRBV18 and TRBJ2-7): NAGVMQNPRHLVRRRGQEARLRCSPMKGHSHVYWYRQLPEEGLKFMVYLQKENIIDESGMPKERFSAEFPKEGPSILRIQQVVRGDSAAYFCASSPQTGSEQYFGPGTRLTVT.

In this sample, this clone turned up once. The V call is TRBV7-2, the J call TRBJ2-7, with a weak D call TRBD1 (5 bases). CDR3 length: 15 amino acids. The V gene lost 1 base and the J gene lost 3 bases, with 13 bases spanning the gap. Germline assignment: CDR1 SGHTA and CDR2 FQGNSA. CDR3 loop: CASSLEGKIFYEQYF. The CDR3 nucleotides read TGTGCCAGCAGCTTAGAGGGGAAGATATTCTACGAGCAGTACTTC.

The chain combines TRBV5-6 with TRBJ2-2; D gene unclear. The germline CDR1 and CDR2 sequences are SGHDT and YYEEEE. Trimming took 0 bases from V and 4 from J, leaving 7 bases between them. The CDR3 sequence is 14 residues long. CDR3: CASSLGPGTGELFF. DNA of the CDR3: TGTGCCAGCAGCTTGGGCCCGGGCACCGGGGAGCTGTTTTTT. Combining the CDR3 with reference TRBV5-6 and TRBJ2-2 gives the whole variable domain DAGVTQSPTHLIKTRGQQVTLRCSPKSGHDTVSWYQQALGQGPQFIFQYYEEEERQRGNFPDRFSGHQFPNYSSELNVNALLLGDSALYLCASSLGPGTGELFFGEGSRLTVL.

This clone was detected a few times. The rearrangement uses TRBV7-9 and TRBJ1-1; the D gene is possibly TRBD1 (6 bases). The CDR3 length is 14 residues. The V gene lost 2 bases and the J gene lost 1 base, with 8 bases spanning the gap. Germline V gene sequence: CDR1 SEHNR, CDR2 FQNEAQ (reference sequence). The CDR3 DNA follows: TGTGCCAGCAGCTTAAGGGGGAGGAACACTGAAGCTTTCTTT. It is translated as CASSLRGRNTEAFF.

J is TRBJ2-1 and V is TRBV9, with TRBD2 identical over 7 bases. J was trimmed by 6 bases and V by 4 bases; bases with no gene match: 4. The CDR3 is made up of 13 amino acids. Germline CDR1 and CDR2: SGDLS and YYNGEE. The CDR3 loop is CASSSRTSNEQFF. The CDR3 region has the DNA TGTGCCAGCAGCTCCCGGACTAGCAATGAGCAGTTCTTC.

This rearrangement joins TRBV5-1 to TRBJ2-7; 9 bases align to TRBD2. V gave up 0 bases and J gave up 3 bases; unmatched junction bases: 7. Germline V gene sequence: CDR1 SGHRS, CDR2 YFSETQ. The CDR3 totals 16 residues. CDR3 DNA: TGCGCCAGCAGCTTGGCCACCGGGACTAGCTTCTACGAGCAGTACTTC. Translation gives CASSLATGTSFYEQYF.

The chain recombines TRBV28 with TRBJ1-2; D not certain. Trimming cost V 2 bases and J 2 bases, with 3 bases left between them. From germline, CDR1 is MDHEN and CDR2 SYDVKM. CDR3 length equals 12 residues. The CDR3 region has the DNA TGTGCCAGCAGTTTACAGAACTATGGCTACACCTTC. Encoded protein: CASSLQNYGYTF.

Written as DNA, the CDR3 is TGTGCCTGGAGCGGGGGAATGAAGACCCAGTACTTC. It encodes CAWSGGMKTQYF. The chain links TRBV30 to TRBJ2-5; maybe TRBD2 (6 bases). CDR3 length equals 12 residues. Germline assignment: CDR1 GTSNPN and CDR2 SVGIG (reference sequence). The V gene lost 3 bases and the J gene lost 6 bases, with 11 bases spanning the gap.

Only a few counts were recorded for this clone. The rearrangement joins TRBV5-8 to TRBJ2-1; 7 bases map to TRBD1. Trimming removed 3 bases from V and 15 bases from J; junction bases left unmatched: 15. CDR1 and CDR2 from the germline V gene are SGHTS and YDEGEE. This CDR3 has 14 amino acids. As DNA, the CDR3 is TGTGCCAGCAGCTCGGACAGGCCCCCAGGGGATAGGTTCTTC. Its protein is CASSSDRPPGDRFF.

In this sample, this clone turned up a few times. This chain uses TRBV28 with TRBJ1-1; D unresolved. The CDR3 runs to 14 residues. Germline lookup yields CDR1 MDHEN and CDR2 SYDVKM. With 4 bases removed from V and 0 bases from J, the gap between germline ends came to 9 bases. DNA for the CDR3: TGTGCCAGCAGTTCCCCCCATCTGAACACTGAAGCTTTCTTT. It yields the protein CASSSPHLNTEAFF.

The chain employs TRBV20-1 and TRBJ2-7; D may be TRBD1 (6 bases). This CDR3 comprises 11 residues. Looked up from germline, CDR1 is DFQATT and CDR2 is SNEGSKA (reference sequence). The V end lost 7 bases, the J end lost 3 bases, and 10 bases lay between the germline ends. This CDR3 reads CSGIQGYEQYF. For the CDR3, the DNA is TGCAGTGGAATACAGGGCTACGAGCAGTACTTC.

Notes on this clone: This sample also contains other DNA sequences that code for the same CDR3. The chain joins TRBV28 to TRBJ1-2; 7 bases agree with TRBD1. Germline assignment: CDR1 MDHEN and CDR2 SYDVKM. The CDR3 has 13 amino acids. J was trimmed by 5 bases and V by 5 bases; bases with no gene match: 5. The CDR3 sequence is CASSLGTDYGYTF. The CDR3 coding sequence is TGTGCCAGCAGTCTTGGGACAGATTATGGCTACACCTTC.

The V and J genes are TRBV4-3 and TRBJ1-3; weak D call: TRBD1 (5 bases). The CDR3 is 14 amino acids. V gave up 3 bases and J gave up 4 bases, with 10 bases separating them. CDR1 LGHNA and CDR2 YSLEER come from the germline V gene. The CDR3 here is CASSQGGYGNTIYF. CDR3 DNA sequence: TGCGCCAGCAGCCAGGGGGGGTACGGAAACACCATATATTTT.

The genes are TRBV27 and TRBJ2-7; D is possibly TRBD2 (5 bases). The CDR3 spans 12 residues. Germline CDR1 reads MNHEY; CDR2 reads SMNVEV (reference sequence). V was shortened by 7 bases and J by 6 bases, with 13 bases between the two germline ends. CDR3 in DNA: TGTGCCAGCAATTCGGGGATTGGCGAGCAGTACTTC. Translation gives CASNSGIGEQYF.

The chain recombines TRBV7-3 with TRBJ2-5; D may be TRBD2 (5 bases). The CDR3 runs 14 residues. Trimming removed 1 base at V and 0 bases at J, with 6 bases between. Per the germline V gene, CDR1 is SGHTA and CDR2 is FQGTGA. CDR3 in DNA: TGTGCCAGCAGCTTAAACGGGAACCAAGAGACCCAGTACTTC. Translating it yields CASSLNGNQETQYF.

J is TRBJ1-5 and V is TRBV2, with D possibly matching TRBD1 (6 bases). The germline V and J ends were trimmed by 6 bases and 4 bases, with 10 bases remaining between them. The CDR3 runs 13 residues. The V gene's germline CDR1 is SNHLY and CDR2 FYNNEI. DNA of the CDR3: TGTGCCAGCAGCGGACAGAAGAATCAGCCCCAGCATTTT. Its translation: CASSGQKNQPQHF. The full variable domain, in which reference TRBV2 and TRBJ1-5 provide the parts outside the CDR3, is EPEVTQTPSHQVTQMGQEVILRCVPISNHLYFYWYRQILGQKVEFLVSFYNNEISEKSEIFDDQFSVERPDGSNFTLKIRSTKLEDSAMYFCASSGQKNQPQHFGDGTRLSIL.

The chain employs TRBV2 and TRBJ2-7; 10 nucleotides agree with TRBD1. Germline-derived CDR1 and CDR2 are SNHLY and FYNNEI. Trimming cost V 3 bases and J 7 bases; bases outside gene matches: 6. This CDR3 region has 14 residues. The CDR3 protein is CASSEGQGSGEQYF. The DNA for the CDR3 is TGTGCCAGCAGTGAGGGACAGGGGTCTGGGGAGCAGTACTTC.

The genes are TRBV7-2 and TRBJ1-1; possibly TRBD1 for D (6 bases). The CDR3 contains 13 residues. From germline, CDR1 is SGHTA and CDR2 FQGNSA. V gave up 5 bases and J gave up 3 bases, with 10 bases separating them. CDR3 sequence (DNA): TGTGCCAGCAGCCAGGGGATGGACACTGAAGCTTTCTTT. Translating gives CASSQGMDTEAFF.

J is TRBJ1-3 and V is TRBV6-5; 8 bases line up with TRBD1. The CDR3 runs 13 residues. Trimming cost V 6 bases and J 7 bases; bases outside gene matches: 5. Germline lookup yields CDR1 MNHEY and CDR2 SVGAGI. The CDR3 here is CASRGQAWNTIYF. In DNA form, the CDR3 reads TGTGCCAGCAGGGGACAGGCCTGGAACACCATATATTTT.